The present T cell receptor (beta chain) was sequenced within a study of response to subunit inactivated influenza vaccine. The study's findings and limits: Authors proposed each seasonal influenza vaccination draws in few new T cells.

This clonotype has just a few counts. What it binds is not known. Each CDR3 protein gets one entry after TCRdb re-called the RT-PCR reads with MiXCR. In the table there are about 300,000 distinct CDR3 sequences, about a fifth of which are singletons. The source was PBMCs from blood, collected 21 months after vaccination. This TCR was recovered from a man aged 50-75 years who received an inactivated influenza vaccine.

The CDR3 reads CASSLSLSPGQGTEAFF. As DNA, the CDR3 is TGTGCCAGCAGTCTTAGCTTATCACCGGGACAGGGGACTGAAGCTTTCTTT. The chain carries TRBV28 and TRBJ1-1, with 10 bases that match TRBD1. The CDR3 is made up of 17 amino acids. The germline CDR1 and CDR2 sequences are MDHEN and SYDVKM. Losses at the gene ends were 5 bases for V and 5 bases for J; bases not matched to a gene: 14.